Shown below are 31 T cell receptor beta chains from a single sample sequenced in a study of blood T cells in healthy people across ages. Through a sample-barcoded 5' primer and a J-beta primer mix, a second PCR was run for 7 to 11 cycles. MiXCR, applied by TCRdb to the 5' RACE reads, yields one record per CDR3 protein. This table holds about a million distinct CDR3 sequences, roughly 51% found once. The sample was blood. Receptors originate from a woman in her sixties in good health.

V and J are TRBV27 and TRBJ2-2; 9 nucleotides line up with TRBD1. The CDR3 is 16 residues long. The J segment lost 3 bases and the V segment lost 4 bases, leaving 6 bases of the junction unmatched. Germline CDR1 MNHEY, CDR2 SMNVEV (reference sequence). This CDR3 reads CASSSGTGRDTGELFF. The CDR3 DNA is TGTGCCAGCAGTTCCGGGACAGGGAGGGACACCGGGGAGCTGTTTTTT.

The chain has TRBV4-1 and TRBJ2-7, with 8 nucleotides matching TRBD2. Germline V gene sequence: CDR1 MGHRA, CDR2 YSYEKL. Unmatched junction bases numbered 5, after V lost 1 base and J lost 0 bases. The CDR3 extends over 16 amino acids. For the CDR3, the DNA is TGCGCCAGCAGCCAAGGTAGCGGGATTAGCTCCTACGAGCAGTACTTC. Translation gives CASSQGSGISSYEQYF.

The chain is built from TRBV12-3 or TRBV12-4 and TRBJ2-1, with D possibly matching TRBD2 (6 bases). V lost 5 bases and J lost 15, with 20 bases in between. This CDR3 comprises 13 residues. CDR3 sequence reads: CASSLTRDGTPFF. The CDR3, as DNA: TGTGCCAGCAGTCTGACCAGGGACGGGACTCCGTTCTTC.

This chain links TRBV2 with TRBJ2-1; 9 bases fit TRBD2. In germline, CDR1 is SNHLY, CDR2 FYNNEI. This CDR3 region has 14 residues. J gave up 7 bases and V 7 bases, and 8 bases lay outside the gene matches. CDR3 in DNA: TGTGCCAGCACTCCGGGACTAGCCGCAAATGAGCAGTTCTTC. Its translation: CASTPGLAANEQFF.

This clonotype was counted between two and nine times. V usage is TRBV20-1 and J usage is TRBJ1-5, with D possibly matching TRBD1 (6 bases). Looked up from germline, CDR1 is DFQATT and CDR2 is SNEGSKA (reference sequence). Trimming removed 3 bases from V and 5 bases from J, with 14 bases in between. There are 14 residues in the CDR3. The CDR3 region is CSARKGGPHQPQHF. The CDR3 DNA sequence: TGCAGTGCTAGGAAGGGGGGTCCCCATCAGCCCCAGCATTTT.

This chain connects TRBV25-1 to TRBJ2-5; tentatively, D is TRBD1 (6 bases). V was shortened by 0 bases and J by 5 bases, with 13 bases between the two germline ends. Looked up from germline, CDR1 is MGHDK and CDR2 is SYGVNS. The CDR3 contains 15 residues. In DNA, the CDR3 is TGTGCCAGCAGTGAATATGGCAGGGGCGGTGAGACCCAGTACTTC. This encodes CASSEYGRGGETQYF.

This clonotype was counted only a few times. The chain has TRBV5-1 and TRBJ2-5; 8 bases fit TRBD2. The CDR3 loop spans 16 amino acids. V lost 1 base and J lost 2; bases outside the gene matches: 7. Per the germline V gene, CDR1 is SGHRS and CDR2 is YFSETQ. CDR3 sequence (DNA): TGCGCCAGCAGCTTGAGGTCTAGCGGGTTTCAAGAGACCCAGTACTTC. Translated, it gives CASSLRSSGFQETQYF. Full variable domain (missing parts from reference TRBV5-1 and TRBJ2-5): KAGVTQTPRYLIKTRGQQVTLSCSPISGHRSVSWYQQTPGQGLQFLFEYFSETQRNKGNFPGRFSGRQFSNSRSEMNVSTLELGDSALYLCASSLRSSGFQETQYFGPGTRLLVL.

This clonotype showed up just a few times. The chain links TRBV20-1 to TRBJ2-5; TRBD2 matches 7 bases. The CDR3 is 11 residues long. V was clipped by 3 bases and J by 5 bases; unmatched bases: 0. Germline V gene data show CDR1 as DFQATT and CDR2 as SNEGSKA (reference sequence). CDR3 bases: TGCAGTGCTAGCGGGAGGGAGACCCAGTACTTC. Encoded protein: CSASGRETQYF.

V is TRBV18 and J is TRBJ2-7, with D hard to call. The V end was cut by 7 bases, the J end by 3 bases, with 1 base between. The germline V gene encodes CDR1 KGHSH and CDR2 LQKENI. The CDR3 has 9 residues. Here the CDR3 DNA reads TGTGCCAGCTACTACGAGCAGTACTTC. The encoded protein is CASYYEQYF.

This clonotype has more than one count but fewer than ten. The chain employs TRBV6-5 and TRBJ2-7, with D tentatively TRBD2 (5 bases). Germline-derived CDR1 and CDR2 are MNHEY and SVGAGI. The V end lost 0 bases, the J end lost 2 bases, and 14 bases lay between the germline ends. The CDR3 length is 16 residues. The CDR3 region is CASSYSLPSGPYEQYF. For the CDR3, the DNA is TGTGCCAGCAGTTACTCCCTGCCCAGCGGTCCCTACGAGCAGTACTTC.

This clonotype was seen only a few times. V usage is TRBV4-1 and J usage is TRBJ1-2, with 7 bases fitting TRBD1. V was clipped by 2 bases and J by 4 bases; unmatched bases: 4. The CDR3 consists of 14 residues. Germline CDR1 reads MGHRA; CDR2 reads YSYEKL. The CDR3 nucleotides are TGCGCCAGCAGCCAATTGACAGGGAGCTATGGCTACACCTTC. It specifies CASSQLTGSYGYTF.

This clonotype was seen only once. The chain recombines TRBV5-1 with TRBJ2-1; D not certain. The J call may be incorrect, as the DNA end agrees better with TRBJ2-7. The CDR3 consists of 14 residues. From germline, CDR1 is SGHRS and CDR2 YFSETQ. The CDR3 here is CASSLEDSRNEQYF. Here the CDR3 DNA reads TGCGCCAGCAGCTTGGAGGATTCCCGCAATGAGCAGTACTTC.

V gene TRBV5-1 combines with J gene TRBJ1-1; TRBD1 aligns across 9 bases. Trimming cost V 4 bases and J 5 bases; bases outside gene matches: 6. The CDR3 is made up of 14 amino acids. CDR1 and CDR2 (germline): SGHRS, YFSETQ. CDR3 region: CASSKGQGGTEAFF. As DNA, the CDR3 is TGCGCCAGCAGCAAGGGACAGGGAGGGACTGAAGCTTTCTTT.

The genes are TRBV29-1 and TRBJ1-2; 11 bases agree with TRBD1. The V gene end was trimmed by 6 bases and the J gene end by 6 bases; junction bases not matched to a gene: 6. This CDR3 is 13 amino acids long. The germline gives CDR1 SQVTM, CDR2 ANQGSEA. CDR3 amino acids: CSVAGQGVDGYTF. Written as DNA, the CDR3 is TGCAGCGTGGCGGGACAGGGGGTTGATGGCTACACCTTC.

The CDR3 loop is CASSLTGANEKLFF. In nucleotides, the CDR3 is TGTGCCAGCAGTTTGACAGGTGCTAATGAAAAACTGTTTTTT. V and J are TRBV27 and TRBJ1-4; D is perhaps TRBD1 (6 bases). V lost 3 bases and J 3 bases, leaving 8 bases between the germline ends. CDR3 size: 14 residues. From germline, CDR1 is MNHEY and CDR2 SMNVEV (reference sequence). Full variable domain (missing parts from reference TRBV27 and TRBJ1-4): EAQVTQNPRYLITVTGKKLTVTCSQNMNHEYMSWYRQDPGLGLRQIYYSMNVEVTDKGDVPEGYKVSRKEKRNFPLILESPSPNQTSLYFCASSLTGANEKLFFGSGTQLSVL.

This rearrangement joins TRBV11-2 to TRBJ1-1; maybe TRBD1 (6 bases). Per germline, CDR1 SGHAT and CDR2 FQNNGV. The CDR3 sequence is 15 residues long. Between the trimmed V and J ends, which lost 5 bases and 0 bases, there was a span of 13 bases. CDR3 sequence: CASSTTGFMNTEAFF. The CDR3 DNA reads TGTGCCAGCAGCACGACAGGTTTTATGAACACTGAAGCTTTCTTT.

This clonotype was seen a single time. CDR3 nucleotides: TGTGCCAGCAGCTTAGTGGGACTAGCAGGGCGTGAGCAGTTCTTC. Translated, it gives CASSLVGLAGREQFF. The V and J genes are TRBV7-8 and TRBJ2-1, with 9 bases identical to TRBD2. Germline V gene data show CDR1 as SGHVS and CDR2 as FQNEAQ. The CDR3 covers 15 residues. V lost 1 base, J lost 9 bases, and 7 bases stayed unmatched.

V and J are TRBV28 and TRBJ2-5; D tentatively fits TRBD1 or TRBD2 (6 bases each). The CDR3 totals 15 residues. Trimming pared 7 bases from V and 5 bases from J, leaving 20 bases between. Germline loops: CDR1 MDHEN, CDR2 SYDVKM. The CDR3 DNA reads TGTGCCAGCACACCTCAAAGGGGGGTTCGGGAGACCCAGTACTTC. It is translated as CASTPQRGVRETQYF.

V gene TRBV21-1 combines with J gene TRBJ2-7; no check of the table's D call, TRBD2, against the DNA was made. TRBV21-1 is recorded as a pseudogene. The length of the CDR3 is 16 residues. The CDR3, as DNA: TGTGGCAGCAGAAAAAGGGCCGGGCGGGAGCCCTACGAGCAGTACTTC. It codes for CGSRKRAGREPYEQYF.

Turning to this clonotype: Mismatch with germline at one junction end may stem from a read error. The chain employs TRBV5-5 and TRBJ1-4, with D hard to call. The CDR3 contains 12 residues. From germline, CDR1 is SGHKS and CDR2 YYEKEE (reference sequence). In nucleotides, the CDR3 is TGTGTCAGCAGCCCAGGAGATGAAAAACTGTTTTTT. Translating it yields CVSSPGDEKLFF.

The chain combines TRBV7-3 with TRBJ2-2, with a possible D match to TRBD2 (5 bases). Trimming removed 5 bases at V and 6 bases at J, with 13 bases between. CDR1 and CDR2 (germline): SGHTA, FQGTGA. This CDR3 spans 14 amino acids. CDR3 bases: TGTGCCAGCAGCCCGAAAACTAGATCCGGGGAGCTGTTTTTT. The encoded protein is CASSPKTRSGELFF.

This chain joins TRBV25-1 and TRBJ2-7; D uncertain. The CDR3 has 13 amino acids. Germline CDR1 MGHDK, CDR2 SYGVNS. V lost 5 bases to trimming and J lost 6 bases, with 14 bases between them. CDR3 DNA sequence: TGTGCCAGCAGTTTTTTGGCGGCTACCGAGCAGTACTTC. As protein: CASSFLAATEQYF.

The chain recombines TRBV10-3 with TRBJ1-5, with a tentative D call TRBD1 (5 bases). Germline loops: CDR1 ENHRY, CDR2 SYGVKD. The CDR3 is 13 residues long. The ends were cut back, 10 bases at V and 0 bases at J, with 10 bases in the middle. The CDR3 sequence: CATTGGSNQPQHF. As DNA, the CDR3 is TGTGCCACCACGGGGGGTAGCAATCAGCCCCAGCATTTT.

This rearrangement joins TRBV3-1 to TRBJ2-4; 13 positions agree with TRBD2. The V gene end was trimmed by 10 bases and the J gene end by 13 bases; junction bases not matched to a gene: 10. The CDR3 runs to 13 residues. In germline, CDR1 is LGHDT, CDR2 YNNKEL (reference sequence). In DNA form, the CDR3 reads TGTGCCACCGGACTAGCGGGAGCTGAAGAGCAGTACTTC. The encoded protein is CATGLAGAEEQYF.

The chain combines TRBV30 with TRBJ1-1, with D maybe TRBD1 (5 bases). The CDR3 runs 11 residues. Between the trimmed V and J ends, which lost 2 bases and 5 bases, there was a span of 6 bases. The V gene's germline CDR1 is GTSNPN and CDR2 SVGIG (reference sequence). CDR3 residues: CAWSRGTEAFF. The CDR3 nucleotides are TGTGCCTGGAGTAGGGGAACTGAAGCTTTCTTT.

This clonotype came up once. The chain carries TRBV20-1 and TRBJ1-5; the D gene is possibly TRBD1 (5 bases). V gave up 6 bases and J gave up 7 bases, with 16 bases separating them. CDR1 is DFQATT, CDR2 SNEGSKA, per germline (reference sequence). This CDR3 contains 13 residues. CDR3 region: CSAPGTSAQPQHF. CDR3 coding DNA: TGCAGTGCACCGGGGACCTCCGCCCAGCCCCAGCATTTT.

This clonotype was seen a handful of times. The V gene is TRBV9, the J gene TRBJ2-7, with 8 bases aligning to TRBD1. Germline V gives CDR1 SGDLS, CDR2 YYNGEE. The CDR3 is 17 residues long. J lost 5 bases, V lost 2 bases, and 15 bases had no gene match. CDR3 loop: CASSVNEARGLYNEQYF. As DNA, the CDR3 is TGTGCCAGCAGCGTGAATGAGGCCAGGGGGCTATACAACGAGCAGTACTTC.

This clonotype was recorded a few times. The rearrangement links TRBV2 to TRBJ1-2; D remains ambiguous. The CDR3 has 14 amino acids. Trimming pared 2 bases from V and 1 base from J, leaving 8 bases between. Germline CDR1 is SNHLY and CDR2 is FYNNEI. CDR3 coding DNA: TGTGCCAGCAGTGAACGCCCTCTTAACTATGGCTACACCTTC. Amino acid sequence: CASSERPLNYGYTF.

CDR3 loop: CASSYSLLAGEIEEQYF. In DNA form, the CDR3 reads TGTGCCAGCAGTTACTCTCTCCTAGCGGGAGAAATCGAGGAGCAGTACTTC. This chain links TRBV6-5 with TRBJ2-7; TRBD2 agrees at 10 bases. Germline V gene data show CDR1 as MNHEY and CDR2 as SVGAGI. The V gene end was trimmed by 0 bases and the J gene end by 7 bases; junction bases not matched to a gene: 12. The CDR3 loop spans 17 amino acids.

The chain combines TRBV29-1 with TRBJ2-7, with 8 bases lining up with TRBD2. Germline trimming cut 7 bases from V and 0 bases from J; bases unmatched to any gene: 23. The CDR3 has 19 amino acids. Per germline, CDR1 SQVTM and CDR2 ANQGSEA. The CDR3 DNA reads TGCAGCGCTACGGGCGCGGTGGTACTAGCGGATTCGAGCTCCTACGAGCAGTACTTC. Translation gives CSATGAVVLADSSSYEQYF.

As for this clonotype: Its ends do not fully match the called genes, so a read error is possible. The V and J genes are TRBV29-1 and TRBJ1-1, with D unresolved. From germline, CDR1 is SQVTM and CDR2 ANQGSEA. The CDR3 sequence is 10 residues long. DNA for the CDR3: TGCGGCGTTGGGTACACTGAAGCTTTCTTT. As protein: CGVGYTEAFF.